These T cell receptor beta chains were read from a single sample in a study of T cell repertoires in cytomegalovirus infection. MiXCR was run by TCRdb on the reads, yielding one entry per CDR3 protein. This table holds hundreds of thousands of distinct CDR3 sequences, roughly a quarter found once. Sequencing was done on a sample of CD8+ T cells from PBMCs. The receptor source for this set is a human donor in good health (CMV status not recorded). Some clones in this sample may be carry-over from other donors' samples. CDR3s include the opening cysteine and the closing phenylalanine or tryptophan. The order of the fields is D gene, clone size, V gene, J gene, CDR3 protein, CDR3 DNA. A D gene is named only where the DNA matches it firmly. The listing skips clone size in some rows; elsewhere it reads once, few, many or a size class.

>-|many|TRBV7-8|TRBJ1-1
CASSRDGAYLNTEAFF
TGTGCCAGCAGCCGGGACGGGGCTTACTTGAACACTGAAGCTTTCTTT
>-|-|TRBV28|TRBJ2-1
CASGGFHEQFF
TGTGCCAGCGGGGGGTTCCATGAGCAGTTCTTC
>-|-|TRBV28|TRBJ2-5
CASSSWGQTKGTQYF
TGTGCCAGCAGTTCTTGGGGACAAACGAAGGGGACCCAGTACTTC
>-|many|TRBV7-9|TRBJ1-1
CASSEGGPEAFF
TGTGCCAGCAGCGAGGGGGGCCCTGAAGCTTTCTTT
>-|-|TRBV2|TRBJ1-1
CASKASYTEAFF
TGTGCCAGCAAAGCCAGTTACACTGAAGCTTTCTTT
>-|-|TRBV20-1|TRBJ2-7
CSANRDYEQYF
TGCAGTGCGAACAGGGACTACGAGCAGTACTTC
>TRBD2|-|TRBV13|TRBJ2-1
CASSEQRLAGYNERFF
TGTGCCAGCAGCGAGCAACGACTAGCGGGGTACAATGAGCGGTTCTTC
>-|few|TRBV6-2/TRBV6-3|TRBJ1-1
CASSYSKYEFTEAFF
TGTGCCAGCAGTTACTCGAAGTACGAGTTCACTGAAGCTTTCTTT
>TRBD1|many|TRBV7-9|TRBJ2-1
CASIGGQENEQFF
TGTGCCAGCATTGGAGGACAGGAGAATGAGCAGTTCTTC
>-|many|TRBV7-2|TRBJ2-5
CASSHGSGSQETQYF
TGTGCCAGCAGCCACGGCTCGGGTAGCCAAGAGACCCAGTACTTC
>TRBD2|few|TRBV6-5|TRBJ2-7
CATRTSGGLSYEQYF
TGTGCCACCAGGACTAGCGGGGGCCTCTCCTACGAGCAGTACTTC
>TRBD1|once|TRBV20-1|TRBJ1-5
CCARDRGRRNQPQHF
TGCTGTGCTAGGGACAGGGGGCGTAGGAATCAGCCCCAGCATTTT
>-|many|TRBV7-9|TRBJ1-1
CASSLGGATEAFF
TGCGCCAGCAGCTTGGGAGGTGCGACTGAAGCTTTCTTT